A selection of T cell receptor beta chains follows, all from one sample in a study of cytomegalovirus exposure and HLA in healthy donors. Sequencing was performed with immunoSEQ multiplex PCR; in TCRdb, only in-frame clones are kept and a portion is missing. The sample has 100,000 to 150,000 clones, roughly 78% seen once. The specimen sequenced was PBMCs. These receptors were obtained from a middle-aged man in good health and CMV-seropositive. CDR3s include the opening cysteine and the closing phenylalanine or tryptophan. D genes are given only for firm matches. A row's size may be missing; if present it is once, few, many or a size class.

>TRBJ2-6|.|TRBV19|.
TGTGCCAGTGGCCAGGGGTCTTTCGTAGGGGCCAACGTCCTGACTTTC
CASGQGSFVGANVLTF
>TRBJ2-3|TRBD2|TRBV19|few
TGTGCCAGTAGTATAACGGCGGGAGAGATAGATACGCAGTATTTT
CASSITAGEIDTQYF
>TRBJ1-1|.|TRBV7-9|few
TGTGCCAGCAGCTTAGCGGAGGGAGCCAACACTGAAGCTTTCTTT
CASSLAEGANTEAFF
>TRBJ1-1|TRBD1|TRBV10-2|.
TGCGCCAGCAGTGAGCCCCGGACAGGGAGAAGGGCTGAAGCTTTCTTT
CASSEPRTGRRAEAFF
>TRBJ2-1|.|TRBV21-1|.
TGTGCCAGCAGCACCTCCGCCGGGACATCGCCCAATGAGCAGTTCTTC
CASSTSAGTSPNEQFF
>TRBJ2-3|TRBD2|TRBV10-1|.
TGCGCCAGCAGCCCTAGCGGACTTAGCACAGATACGCAGTATTTT
CASSPSGLSTDTQYF
>TRBJ1-2|TRBD1|TRBV28|.
TGTGCCAGCAGTTTATATGGACAGGGGACGTGGAATGGCTACACCTTC
CASSLYGQGTWNGYTF
>TRBJ2-5|TRBD2|TRBV7-2|.
TGTGCCAGCTCTCTAGGGGCTAGCGGGGTAGAGACCCAGTACTTC
CASSLGASGVETQYF
>TRBJ2-5|TRBD2|TRBV5-6|.
TGTGCCAGCAGCCGGCCTCGCGGGAGGGCCAGATCGGAGGAGACCCAGTACTTC
CASSRPRGRARSEETQYF
>TRBJ2-3|.|TRBV18|.
TGTGCCAGCACCTCCCTAGAGACAGATACGCAGTATTTT
CASTSLETDTQYF
>TRBJ2-3|.|TRBV7-8|.
TGTGCCAGCAGCTCCCCAGCGGGCGCGGGCCCAGATACGCAGTATTTT
CASSSPAGAGPDTQYF
>TRBJ1-1|.|TRBV29-1|.
TGCAGCGCCGTCGTCGGTAGAGGCGCTGAAGCTTTCTTT
CSAVVGRGAEAFF
>TRBJ1-2|TRBD1|TRBV27|.
TGTGCCAGCAGGGACGGGACAGGGGAGTCCTATGCCTACACCTTC
CASRDGTGESYAYTF
>TRBJ2-7|.|TRBV19|.
TGTGCCAGTAGTATGGGTCAGGCCTACGAGCAGTACTTC
CASSMGQAYEQYF
>TRBJ1-2|.|TRBV10-2|.
TGCGCCAGCACCCACGTCCAGGGAAACTATGGCTACACCTTC
CASTHVQGNYGYTF
>TRBJ2-5|TRBD2|TRBV7-2|.
TGTGCCAGCAGCTTAACTAGCGGGAGGACGAAGACCCAGTACTTC
CASSLTSGRTKTQYF
>TRBJ1-1|.|TRBV28|.
TGTGCCAGCAGTCAAGACAGGCTCACTGAAGCTTTCTTT
CASSQDRLTEAFF
>TRBJ1-2|.|TRBV10-2|.
TGCGCCAGCAGGCCGACAGGCAACTATGGCTACACCTTC
CASRPTGNYGYTF
>TRBJ2-3|TRBD2|TRBV5-1|.
TGCGCCAGCAGCCTGACTAGCGGGGGGGCCGATACGCAGTATTTT
CASSLTSGGADTQYF
>TRBJ1-5|.|TRBV19|.
TGTGCCAGTAGTACCCCGACAGGCGGCGAGCCCCAGCATTTT
CASSTPTGGEPQHF
>TRBJ1-3|TRBD1|TRBV5-4|.
TGTGCCAGCAGCTCCAGACAGGGGGCAATCTCTGGAAACACCATATATTTT
CASSSRQGAISGNTIYF
>TRBJ2-1|.|TRBV5-1|.
TGCGCCAGCAGGGGGGGGGCTAGCGGACCCTACAATGAGCAGTTCTTC
CASRGGASGPYNEQFF
>TRBJ1-2|TRBD1|TRBV6-1|few
TGTGCCAGCAGAGTCGATATGGGACAGGGGCTCTACTTC
CASRVDMGQGLYF
>TRBJ1-4|TRBD1|TRBV19|.
TGTGCCAGTAGTATAGGCTCCACAGGGGTCGAAAAACTGTTTTTT
CASSIGSTGVEKLFF
>TRBJ2-7|TRBD2|TRBV5-4|few
TGTGCCAGCAGCTTGGGGACTAGAACCTACGAGCAGTACTTC
CASSLGTRTYEQYF
>TRBJ2-1|.|TRBV11-2|.
TGTGCCAGCAGCTCAGGACTTAACAATGAGCAGTTCTTC
CASSSGLNNEQFF
>TRBJ2-7|.|TRBV27|.
TGTGCCAGCAGCCAGGGTTTTGGGGACTACGAGCAGTACTTC
CASSQGFGDYEQYF
>TRBJ1-1|.|TRBV29-1|few
TGCAGCGTTGCGGACTTCCCGAACACTGAAGCTTTCTTT
CSVADFPNTEAFF
>TRBJ1-4|.|TRBV7-2|.
TGTGCCAGCAGTCCCGGGACACCGGGCGGGGAAAAACTGTTTTTT
CASSPGTPGGEKLFF
>TRBJ1-1|.|TRBV10-3|few
TGTGCCATCACCAGACAGATTAACACTGAAGCTTTCTTT
CAITRQINTEAFF
>TRBJ2-3|TRBD1|TRBV7-8|.
TGTGCCAGCAGCTTAATCGGGACAGGGAAGCCCCCAGATACGCAGTATTTT
CASSLIGTGKPPDTQYF
>TRBJ2-2|.|TRBV7-9|few
TGTGCCAGCAGACCCGGGTCACTCACCGGGGAGCTGTTTTTT
CASRPGSLTGELFF
>TRBJ2-7|TRBD1|TRBV10-3|.
TGTGCCATCAGTGCGGGTCCCGGGACAGACTACGAGCAGTACTTC
CAISAGPGTDYEQYF
>TRBJ1-6|.|TRBV2|.
TGTGCCAGCAGTGTCGCCTATAATTCACCCCTCCACTTT
CASSVAYNSPLHF
>TRBJ1-1|.|TRBV5-1|.
TGCGCCAGCAGCTTGGCCAGCGGTGGGGTCACTGAAGCTTTCTTT
CASSLASGGVTEAFF
>TRBJ2-7|.|TRBV27|.
TGTGCCAGCAGCAGTAGACTCAAAAAGGGGTACGAGCAGTACTTC
CASSSRLKKGYEQYF
>TRBJ1-1|TRBD1|TRBV2|few
TGTGCCAGCAGATCAACCGGGACAGGGGCTTCTGAAGCTTTCTTT
CASRSTGTGASEAFF
>TRBJ2-7|TRBD2|TRBV12-5|.
TGTGCTAGTGGCCCCGGGGGGTCTCGTTCCTACGAGCAGTACTTC
CASGPGGSRSYEQYF
>TRBJ2-7|TRBD1|TRBV10-3|.
TGTGCCATCAGGGACAGGGGCGCCTACGAGCAGTACTTC
CAIRDRGAYEQYF
>TRBJ2-1|TRBD1|TRBV29-1|.
TGCAGCGTTGATAAGAGACAGGGAGCGACGGGTAATGAGCAGTTCTTC
CSVDKRQGATGNEQFF
>TRBJ1-6|TRBD1|TRBV27|few
TGTGCCAGCTCACTTGGCGGACAGGGGGCCCTGAATTCACCCCTCCACTTT
CASSLGGQGALNSPLHF
>TRBJ2-1|TRBD2|TRBV5-1|.
TGCGCCAGCGGGACTAGCGGGAGCAACAATGAGCAGTTCTTC
CASGTSGSNNEQFF
>TRBJ1-3|TRBD1|TRBV5-1|once
TGCGCCAGCAGCTTGGCCTTAGGGACAGGGGCGAACACCATATATTTT
CASSLALGTGANTIYF
>TRBJ1-4|.|TRBV19|.
TGTGCCAGTAGAACTATAACGTCCCCTCGGGAAGCAACTAATGAAAAACTGTTTTTT
CASRTITSPREATNEKLFF
>TRBJ1-2|TRBD1|TRBV6-1|.
TGTGCCTCGTGGACAGGTTCTTATGGCTACACCTTC
CASWTGSYGYTF
>TRBJ1-3|TRBD1|TRBV27|once
TGTGCCAGCAGCCGTACGGGGACAGCTGCTGGAAACACCATATATTTT
CASSRTGTAAGNTIYF
>TRBJ2-3|.|TRBV21-1|.
TGTGCCAGCAGCAAATCAGAAGGCGGGCTGTGCGCAGATACGCAGTATTTT
CASSKSEGGLCADTQYF
>TRBJ1-2|TRBD1|TRBV27|.
TGTGCCAGCAGTTTATCTACCTTTGGGGACAGGGGGAACCCTGCATATGGCTACACCTTC
CASSLSTFGDRGNPAYGYTF
>TRBJ1-1|.|TRBV6-5|.
TGTGCCAGCAGCCCCCTCCTAGGGGTGAACACTGAAGCTTTCTTT
CASSPLLGVNTEAFF
>TRBJ1-1|TRBD1|TRBV7-2|.
TGTGCCAGCAGCCTCCACACGGGACAGTCGAACACTGAAGCTTTCTTT
CASSLHTGQSNTEAFF
>TRBJ2-7|.|TRBV21-1|.
TGTGCCAGCAGCTCAGGCGGGACAGGGGGCGGACGGGAGCGGTACGAGCAGTACTTC
CASSSGGTGGGRERYEQYF
>TRBJ2-1|.|TRBV11-3|.
TGTGCCAGCAGCTTAGATTCCTCGGTAAATGAGCAGTTCTTC
CASSLDSSVNEQFF
>TRBJ2-2|.|TRBV18|.
TGTGCCAGCTCACCAATGCCGGCGAACACCGGGGAGCTGTTTTTT
CASSPMPANTGELFF